A single sample is the source of the 4 T cell receptor beta chains below, sequenced in a study of identifying expanded T cells in peripheral blood (dated by TCRdb to about 2019). The library was obtained by the immunoSEQ multiplex PCR assay. In its TCRdb copy, this immuneACCESS table keeps in-frame sequences only and misses some clones. Where compared with another copy, unresolved V genes explain less than half of these, and the others have no known cause. The sample records tens of thousands of clones, approximately 83% of which are singletons. Approximately 17% of the sample is taken by the ten largest. Sequencing used blood. These receptors all stem from a person aged 18-69 years in good health.

The CDR3 protein is CASSQDRKNNEKLFF. DNA of the CDR3: TGCGCCAGCAGCCAGGACAGGAAAAATAATGAAAAACTGTTTTTT. V gene TRBV4-1 combines with J gene TRBJ1-4, with 7 positions matching TRBD1. V dropped 3 bases and J dropped 4; count of bases not matched to a gene: 5. This CDR3 is 15 amino acids long. Germline CDR1 and CDR2: MGHRA and YSYEKL.

The J gene is TRBJ2-1, the V gene TRBV2; D ambiguous. V shed 7 bases and J shed 2 bases, with 12 bases lying between them. This CDR3 is 14 amino acids long. Germline V gene data show CDR1 as SNHLY and CDR2 as FYNNEI. This chain's CDR3 is CASTSDQTYNEQFF. In DNA, the CDR3 is TGTGCCAGCACCTCGGACCAGACCTACAATGAGCAGTTCTTC. The full variable domain, rest sourced from reference TRBV2 and TRBJ2-1, is EPEVTQTPSHQVTQMGQEVILRCVPISNHLYFYWYRQILGQKVEFLVSFYNNEISEKSEIFDDQFSVERPDGSNFTLKIRSTKLEDSAMYFCASTSDQTYNEQFFGPGTRLTVL.

The V call is TRBV6-6, the J call TRBJ1-2, with a weak D call TRBD1 (5 bases). This CDR3 region has 13 residues. The germline V gene has CDR1 MNHNY and CDR2 SVGAGI (reference sequence). V was clipped by 6 bases and J by 4 bases, with 12 bases between them. The CDR3 protein is CASSDTDSYGYTF. CDR3 DNA sequence: TGTGCCAGCAGCGACACCGACAGCTATGGCTACACCTTC.

The V call is TRBV11-2, the J call TRBJ2-7; tentatively, D is TRBD2 (5 bases). Germline V gene lookup returns CDR1 SGHAT and CDR2 FQNNGV. The CDR3 runs to 12 residues. V lost 4 bases and J 9 bases, leaving 13 bases between the germline ends. For the CDR3, the DNA is TGTGCCAGCAGCTCCACTAGTTTCGGGCAGTACTTC. This codes for CASSSTSFGQYF.